The TCR beta chain described here comes from a study of beta chain features in type 1 diabetes. Study in general: Sorted cells numbering 107,917,701 were examined across all samples.

A sort by CD45RO/CCR7/CD25/CD127/CD95/CD27 yielded CD4+ naive, central memory, regulatory and stem cell-like memory cells. There are 13 residues in the CDR3. Germline V lookup: CDR1 LNHDA, CDR2 SQIVND (reference sequence). The germline V and J ends were trimmed by 8 bases and 2 bases, with 12 bases remaining between them. General observations from the study: Shorter TCRB CDR3s, moderately but significantly so, were found in Type 1 diabetes patients in all four CD4+ subsets.

Sequencing targeted expressed TCRB transcripts, as all isolated RNA had been reverse transcribed. Sequencing was performed with immunoSEQ multiplex PCR; in TCRdb, only in-frame clones are kept and a portion is missing. This table has roughly 180,000 clones, approximately 7.8% appearing once. This clone was found a few times. What it binds is not known. Sequenced: central memory CD4+ T cells from blood. This receptor was taken from a woman in her 40s with type 1 diabetes. The V and J genes are TRBV19 and TRBJ1-1; D call uncertain. This CDR3 reads CASGSTGNTEAFF. CDR3 in DNA: TGTGCCAGTGGCTCGACGGGAAACACTGAAGCTTTCTTT.